This T cell receptor (beta chain) was retrieved from a study of Graves' ophthalmopathy and Graves' hyperthyroidism. CDR3 regions of TCR beta were amplified from RNA transcripts. Investigators did first-round RT-PCR with HTBI primers, then second-round multiplex PCR. TCRdb re-derived calls from the multiplex PCR reads in MiXCR, one entry per CDR3 protein. There are a few hundred thousand distinct CDR3 sequences in the sample; less than 45% occur only once, and around 4.6% lies in the top ten. Germline trimming cut 3 bases from V and 9 bases from J; bases unmatched to any gene: 7. CDR1 and CDR2 (germline): SEHNR, FQNEAQ (reference sequence). The CDR3 runs to 15 residues.

The receptor's source is an adult man with Graves' hyperthyroidism. The sequenced sample consisted of peripheral blood or thyroid tissue (not recorded which). The rearrangement links TRBV7-9 to TRBJ2-2; 10 bases fit TRBD1. In DNA, the CDR3 is TGTGCCAGCAGCTTCTATCGACAGGGGGCGCGGGAGCTGTTTTTT. Protein product: CASSFYRQGARELFF.